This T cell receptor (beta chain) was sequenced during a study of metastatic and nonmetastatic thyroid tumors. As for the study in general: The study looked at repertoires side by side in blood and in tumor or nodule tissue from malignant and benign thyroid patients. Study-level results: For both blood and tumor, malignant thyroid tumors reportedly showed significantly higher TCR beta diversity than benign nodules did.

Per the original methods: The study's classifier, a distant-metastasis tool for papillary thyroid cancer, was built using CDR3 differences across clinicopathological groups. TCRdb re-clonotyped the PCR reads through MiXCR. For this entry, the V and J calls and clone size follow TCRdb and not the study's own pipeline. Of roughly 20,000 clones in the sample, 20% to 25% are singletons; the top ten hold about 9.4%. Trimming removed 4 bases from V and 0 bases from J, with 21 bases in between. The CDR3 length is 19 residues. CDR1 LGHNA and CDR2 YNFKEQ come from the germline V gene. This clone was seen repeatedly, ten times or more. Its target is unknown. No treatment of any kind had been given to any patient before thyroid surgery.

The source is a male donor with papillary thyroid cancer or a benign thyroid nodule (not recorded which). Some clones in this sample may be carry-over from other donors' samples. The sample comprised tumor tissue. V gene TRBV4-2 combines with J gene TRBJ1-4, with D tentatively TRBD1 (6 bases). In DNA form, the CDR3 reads TGTGCCAGCAGCCCTAATCCCGACAGGAAAATTGCAACTAATGAAAAACTGTTTTTT. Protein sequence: CASSPNPDRKIATNEKLFF.